The 29 T cell receptor beta chains below all came from one sample that was sequenced in a study of shared clonotypes between healthy human individuals. Naive-designated CD8 cells lacked CD45RO, were positively enriched for CCR7, and omitted terminally differentiated effector memory CD45RA+ cells. The protocol was immunoSEQ multiplex PCR, while the TCRdb copy is restricted to in-frame clones and leaves out a portion. Found here are hundreds of thousands of clones, 95% to 98% of them singletons; the top ten hold less than 0.35%. The source material was naive CD8+ T cells sorted from blood. The receptors come from a man aged 25-45 years in good health.

The rearrangement joins TRBV10-3 to TRBJ1-1, with a weak D call TRBD1 (5 bases). V lost 5 bases to trimming and J lost 0 bases, with 10 bases between them. Germline CDR1 and CDR2: ENHRY and SYGVKD. The CDR3 runs to 14 residues. The chain's CDR3 is CAISSGTVNTEAFF. CDR3 in DNA: TGTGCCATCAGTTCCGGGACGGTGAACACTGAAGCTTTCTTT.

The rearrangement joins TRBV11-2 to TRBJ2-1; D is uncertain. Trimming took off 3 bases at V and 5 bases at J, with 5 bases between the two ends. CDR1 SGHAT and CDR2 FQNNGV come from the germline V gene. This CDR3 spans 12 amino acids. The CDR3 loop reads CASSLLNNEQFF. CDR3 sequence (DNA): TGTGCCAGCAGCTTGTTAAACAATGAGCAGTTCTTC. Based on the CDR3 plus reference TRBV11-2 and TRBJ2-1, the full variable domain is EAGVAQSPRYKIIEKRQSVAFWCNPISGHATLYWYQQILGQGPKLLIQFQNNGVVDDSQLPKDRFSAERLKGVDSTLKIQPAKLEDSAVYLCASSLLNNEQFFGPGTRLTVL.

The chain couples TRBV7-3 to TRBJ1-1; 7 bases match TRBD1. CDR3 length: 13 residues. Germline CDR1 reads SGHTA; CDR2 reads FQGTGA. V lost 3 bases, J lost 4 bases, and 2 bases stayed unmatched. This CDR3 is CASSLTGITEAFF. In DNA, the CDR3 is TGTGCCAGCAGCTTGACAGGGATCACTGAAGCTTTCTTT.

This chain links TRBV15 with TRBJ2-5; D not certain. Trimming cost V 2 bases and J 5 bases, with 21 bases left between them. Per the germline V gene, CDR1 is LNHNV and CDR2 is YYDKDF (reference sequence). CDR3 length: 17 amino acids. The CDR3 reads CATSRHTLESAFETQYF. The CDR3 coding sequence is TGTGCCACCAGCAGACACACCCTAGAATCTGCTTTTGAGACCCAGTACTTC.

In the case of this clone: This sample also contains other DNA sequences that code for the same CDR3. J is TRBJ1-2 and V is TRBV9; possibly TRBD1 for D (5 bases). Trimming cost V 0 bases and J 5 bases, with 8 bases left between them. CDR1 is SGDLS, CDR2 YYNGEE, per germline. The CDR3 covers 13 residues. The CDR3 bases are TGTGCCAGCAGCGTAGGCGGGGGATATGGCTACACCTTC. It specifies CASSVGGGYGYTF.

This chain joins TRBV27 and TRBJ2-1; D not resolved. Trimming left V 4 bases short and J 7 bases short, with 14 bases between. This CDR3 comprises 14 residues. Germline CDR1 and CDR2: MNHEY and SMNVEV (reference sequence). This chain's CDR3 is CASSSHELINEQFF. As DNA, the CDR3 is TGTGCCAGCAGTTCCCACGAACTAATTAATGAGCAGTTCTTC.

The chain is built from TRBV6-5 and TRBJ2-7; no firm D call. The CDR3 has 15 residues. Trimming cost V 2 bases and J 4 bases, with 15 bases left between them. Germline V CDR1 and CDR2: MNHEY, SVGAGI. The CDR3 region has the DNA TGTGCCAGCAGTTACATGGGGAAGACTCAATACGAGCAGTACTTC. The encoded protein is CASSYMGKTQYEQYF.

The CDR3 sequence: CASSLSWDGTDTQYF. In DNA form, the CDR3 reads TGCGCCAGCAGCTTGTCGTGGGACGGCACAGATACGCAGTATTTT. V usage is TRBV5-1 and J usage is TRBJ2-3; D possibly uses TRBD1 or TRBD2 (5 bases each). V was pared by 1 base and J by 1 base, with 10 bases between. Germline CDR1 is SGHRS and CDR2 is YFSETQ. There are 15 residues in the CDR3.

This clone has a single count. In DNA, the CDR3 is TGCAGCGTTCTTTCCCCCGGACAGCTAAACACCGGGGAGCTGTTTTTT. This translates into CSVLSPGQLNTGELFF. The chain employs TRBV29-1 and TRBJ2-2, with D possibly matching TRBD1 (6 bases). Germline V gene data show CDR1 as SQVTM and CDR2 as ANQGSEA. The CDR3 spans 16 residues. V was cut by 5 bases and J by 2 bases, with 18 bases left in between.

This chain connects TRBV4-1 to TRBJ2-5; a possible D gene is TRBD2 (6 bases). The CDR3 is made up of 14 amino acids. The V end was cut by 2 bases, the J end by 5 bases, with 12 bases between. From germline, CDR1 is MGHRA and CDR2 YSYEKL. The CDR3 bases are TGCGCCAGCAGCCAAATTAATGGGGGGGAGACCCAGTACTTC. It encodes CASSQINGGETQYF.

V and J are TRBV7-8 and TRBJ2-1; D remains ambiguous. CDR3 length equals 14 residues. V was pared by 6 bases and J by 4 bases, with 13 bases between. Germline V lookup: CDR1 SGHVS, CDR2 FQNEAQ. CDR3 sequence: CASRPRPVYNEQFF. DNA of the CDR3: TGTGCCAGCAGACCGAGACCCGTGTACAATGAGCAGTTCTTC. Using reference TRBV7-8 and TRBJ2-1 for the parts outside the CDR3, the full variable domain is GAGVSQSPRYKVAKRGQDVALRCDPISGHVSLFWYQQALGQGPEFLTYFQNEAQLDKSGLPSDRFFAERPEGSVSTLKIQRTQQEDSAVYLCASRPRPVYNEQFFGPGTRLTVL.

The V and J genes are TRBV7-8 and TRBJ2-1; 10 bases match TRBD2. V lost 1 base to trimming and J lost 3 bases; unmatched junction nucleotides: 6. Germline V gene sequence: CDR1 SGHVS, CDR2 FQNEAQ. The CDR3 covers 17 residues. The CDR3 loop reads CASSLVPGLADYNEQFF. In DNA, the CDR3 is TGTGCCAGCAGCTTAGTGCCCGGACTAGCGGACTACAATGAGCAGTTCTTC.

The chain uses TRBV29-1 and TRBJ2-2, with D hard to call. This CDR3 has 13 residues. Trimming cost V 4 bases and J 5 bases, with 11 bases left between them. CDR1 and CDR2 (germline): SQVTM, ANQGSEA. As DNA, the CDR3 is TGCAGCGTTGGTCGGCTTGGGACCGGGGAGCTGTTTTTT. It yields the protein CSVGRLGTGELFF.

This rearrangement joins TRBV25-1 to TRBJ2-7, with D hard to call. Trimming pared 4 bases from V and 3 bases from J, leaving 7 bases between. This CDR3 region has 12 residues. Germline V lookup: CDR1 MGHDK, CDR2 SYGVNS. The CDR3 is CASSAGFYEQYF. CDR3 nucleotide sequence: TGTGCCAGCAGTGCCGGGTTCTACGAGCAGTACTTC.

The chain has TRBV30 and TRBJ1-1, with 7 bases lining up with TRBD1. CDR1 is GTSNPN, CDR2 SVGIG, per germline (reference sequence). V trimming: 1 base; J trimming: 4 bases; junction bases outside the gene matches: 9. The CDR3 totals 15 residues. CDR3 protein: CAWSEPTGSSTEAFF. The CDR3 DNA reads TGTGCCTGGAGTGAACCGACAGGGTCGAGCACTGAAGCTTTCTTT.

Worth noting for this clone: A junction boundary mismatches the germline segment, possibly from a read error. The gene calls are TRBV7-2 and TRBJ2-7, with 10 positions matching TRBD1. The CDR3 totals 12 residues. Germline lookup yields CDR1 SGHTA and CDR2 FQGNSA. The CDR3 bases are TGTGCCAGCAGCTCGGACAGGGGGATCCGGGACTTC. Its protein product is CASSSDRGIRDF.

This clone was detected once. This chain joins TRBV7-9 and TRBJ2-7, with 7 positions matching TRBD1. Germline values: CDR1 SEHNR, CDR2 FQNEAQ (reference sequence). The ends lost 5 bases at V and 5 bases at J; junction bases unmatched: 6. The CDR3 loop spans 13 amino acids. In nucleotides, the CDR3 is TGTGCCAGCAGCCCCAGGACAGGAAACGAGCAGTACTTC. It is translated as CASSPRTGNEQYF.

The chain has TRBV14 and TRBJ2-2; TRBD1 is a possible D gene (5 bases). Germline CDR1 is SGHDN and CDR2 is FVKESK. Trimming stripped 7 bases from V and 1 base from J, with 7 bases between. This CDR3 contains 13 residues. CDR3 sequence (DNA): TGTGCCAGCACGCAGGGGAACACCGGGGAGCTGTTTTTT. This sequence encodes CASTQGNTGELFF.

CDR3 DNA: TGTGCCAGCAGCGGTTGGGGTCGGACGGGACAGAACGTTTTCGGGAGGCGCACCGGGGAGCTGTTTTTT. This gives the protein CASSGWGRTGQNVFGRRTGELFF. The rearrangement links TRBV9 to TRBJ2-2; either TRBD1 or TRBD2 may fit D (7 bases each). This CDR3 is built from 23 residues. The germline gives CDR1 SGDLS, CDR2 YYNGEE. V was pared by 3 bases and J by 4 bases, with 37 bases between.

J is TRBJ2-2 and V is TRBV2; 8 bases agree with TRBD2. The CDR3 contains 16 residues. With V trimmed by 3 bases and J by 0 bases, 3 bases remained unmatched. Germline CDR1 SNHLY, CDR2 FYNNEI. This chain's CDR3 is CASSEGLVANTGELFF. For the CDR3, the DNA is TGTGCCAGCAGTGAGGGACTAGTAGCGAACACCGGGGAGCTGTTTTTT.

The rearrangement links TRBV5-3 to TRBJ2-2, with D hard to call. TRBV5-3 is filed as an ORF, its function uncertain. The CDR3 consists of 13 residues. Trimming pared 1 base from V and 6 bases from J, leaving 7 bases between. DNA of the CDR3: TGTGCCAGAAGCTTGCGGTTGCCCGGGGAGCTGTTTTTT. Its protein product is CARSLRLPGELFF.

The V and J genes are TRBV15 and TRBJ2-6; a possible D gene is TRBD2 (5 bases). Trimming stripped 3 bases from V and 4 bases from J, with 10 bases between. The V gene's germline CDR1 is LNHNV and CDR2 YYDKDF (reference sequence). The CDR3 loop spans 15 amino acids. CDR3 amino acids: CATSSTGSGANVLTF. The CDR3 bases are TGTGCCACCAGCAGCACGGGATCAGGGGCCAACGTCCTGACTTTC.

J is TRBJ1-1 and V is TRBV5-6; D is undetermined. V was cut by 2 bases and J by 7 bases, with 15 bases left in between. Germline V gene lookup returns CDR1 SGHDT and CDR2 YYEEEE. The CDR3 loop spans 14 amino acids. The CDR3: CASSFLSGHLEAFF. The CDR3 DNA follows: TGTGCCAGCAGCTTTCTTTCCGGCCATCTTGAAGCTTTCTTT. Filled out from reference TRBV5-6 and TRBJ1-1, the complete variable domain reads DAGVTQSPTHLIKTRGQQVTLRCSPKSGHDTVSWYQQALGQGPQFIFQYYEEEERQRGNFPDRFSGHQFPNYSSELNVNALLLGDSALYLCASSFLSGHLEAFFGQGTRLTVV.

The chain links TRBV7-9 to TRBJ2-3; D is perhaps TRBD1 (6 bases). Germline CDR1 SEHNR, CDR2 FQNEAQ (reference sequence). The CDR3 consists of 17 residues. The V end lost 5 bases, the J end lost 2 bases, and 20 bases lay between the germline ends. CDR3 bases: TGTGCCAGCAGCGTAACCCCGACAGGCGATTTCACAGATACGCAGTATTTT. Encoded protein: CASSVTPTGDFTDTQYF.

CDR3 residues: CASSFDFDRAYEQYF. The CDR3 DNA reads as TGTGCCAGCAGTTTTGATTTTGACAGGGCCTACGAGCAGTACTTC. The chain is built from TRBV5-5 and TRBJ2-7, with 7 bases aligning to TRBD1. The ends lost 5 bases at V and 2 bases at J; junction bases unmatched: 10. CDR1 SGHKS and CDR2 YYEKEE come from the germline V gene (reference sequence). This CDR3 contains 15 residues.

The chain combines TRBV6-1 with TRBJ2-2; either TRBD1 or TRBD2 may supply D (5 bases each). CDR1 MNHNS and CDR2 SASEGT come from the germline V gene. V dropped 8 bases and J dropped 0 bases, with 10 bases sitting between them. CDR3 size: 14 residues. CDR3 DNA: TGTGCCAGCCCCTTGGGGGCGAACACCGGGGAGCTGTTTTTT. Its translation: CASPLGANTGELFF.

The chain employs TRBV6-1 and TRBJ2-3; possibly TRBD2 for D (6 bases). The V and J ends lost 3 bases and 7 bases respectively, with 11 bases between them. This CDR3 is built from 13 residues. Germline V gene lookup returns CDR1 MNHNS and CDR2 SASEGT. As DNA, the CDR3 is TGTGCCAGCAGTGACCCGCTAGCGAATACGCAGTATTTT. This gives the protein CASSDPLANTQYF.

CDR3 DNA: TGTGCCAGCAGCTTATCGCCCGGCAGGGGGCCCACAGATACGCAGTATTTT. As protein: CASSLSPGRGPTDTQYF. The rearrangement joins TRBV11-2 to TRBJ2-3, with 8 bases matching TRBD1. CDR1 and CDR2 from the germline V gene are SGHAT and FQNNGV. This CDR3 spans 17 amino acids. The V and J ends lost 2 bases and 2 bases, in that order; junction bases with no gene match: 9.

This rearrangement joins TRBV7-9 to TRBJ2-7; the D is unclear. Trimming left V 5 bases short and J 4 bases short, with 15 bases between. The CDR3 contains 14 residues. Germline CDR1 and CDR2: SEHNR and FQNEAQ (reference sequence). DNA for the CDR3: TGTGCCAGCAGCCCCGCAAGTACCGAGTACGAGCAGTACTTC. This codes for CASSPASTEYEQYF.